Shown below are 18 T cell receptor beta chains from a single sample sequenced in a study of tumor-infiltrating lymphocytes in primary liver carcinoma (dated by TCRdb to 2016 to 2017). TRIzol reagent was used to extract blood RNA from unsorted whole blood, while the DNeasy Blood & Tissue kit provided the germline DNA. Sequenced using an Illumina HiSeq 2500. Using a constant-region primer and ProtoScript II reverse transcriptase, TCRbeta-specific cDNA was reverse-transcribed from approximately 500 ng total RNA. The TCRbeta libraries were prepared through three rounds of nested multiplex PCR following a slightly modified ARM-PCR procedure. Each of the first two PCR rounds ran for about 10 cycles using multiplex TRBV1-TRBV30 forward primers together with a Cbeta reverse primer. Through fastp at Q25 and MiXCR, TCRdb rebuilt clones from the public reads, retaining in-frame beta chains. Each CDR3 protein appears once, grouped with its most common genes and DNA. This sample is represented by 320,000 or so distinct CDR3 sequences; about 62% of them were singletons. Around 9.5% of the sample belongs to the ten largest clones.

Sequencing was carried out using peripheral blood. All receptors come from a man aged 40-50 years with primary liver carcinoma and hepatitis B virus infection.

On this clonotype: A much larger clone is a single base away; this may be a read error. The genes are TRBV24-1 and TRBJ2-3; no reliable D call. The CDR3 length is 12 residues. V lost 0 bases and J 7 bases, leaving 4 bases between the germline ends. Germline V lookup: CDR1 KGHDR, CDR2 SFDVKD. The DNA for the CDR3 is TGTGCCACCAGTGATTTGACAAATACGCAGTATTTT. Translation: CATSDLTNTQYF.

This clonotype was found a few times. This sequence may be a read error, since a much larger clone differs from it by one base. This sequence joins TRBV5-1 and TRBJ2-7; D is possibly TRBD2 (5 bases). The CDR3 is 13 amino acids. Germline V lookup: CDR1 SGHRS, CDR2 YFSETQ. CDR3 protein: CASREPTSYEKYF. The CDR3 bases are TGCGCCAGCAGGGAACCTACTAGTTACGAGAAGTACTTC. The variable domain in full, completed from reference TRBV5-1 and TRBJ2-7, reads KAGVTQTPRYLIKTRGQQVTLSCSPISGHRSVSWYQQTPGQGLQFLFEYFSETQRNKGNFPGRFSGRQFSNSRSEMNVSTLELGDSALYLCASREPTSYEKYFGPGTRLTVT.

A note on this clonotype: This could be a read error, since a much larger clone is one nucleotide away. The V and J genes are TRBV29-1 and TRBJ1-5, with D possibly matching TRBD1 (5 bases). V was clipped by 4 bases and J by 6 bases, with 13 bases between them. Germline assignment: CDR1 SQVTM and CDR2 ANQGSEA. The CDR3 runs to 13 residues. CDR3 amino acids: CSVVGGGSQPQHF. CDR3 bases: TGCAGCGTTGTCGGGGGTGGGAGTCAGCCCCAGCATTTT.

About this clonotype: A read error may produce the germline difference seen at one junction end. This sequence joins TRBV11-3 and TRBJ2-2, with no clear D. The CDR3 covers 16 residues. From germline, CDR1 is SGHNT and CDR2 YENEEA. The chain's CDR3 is CGSSLDGLESTGELFF. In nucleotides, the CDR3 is TGTGGCAGCAGCTTAGACGGCCTAGAGAGCACCGGGGAGCTGTTTTTT.

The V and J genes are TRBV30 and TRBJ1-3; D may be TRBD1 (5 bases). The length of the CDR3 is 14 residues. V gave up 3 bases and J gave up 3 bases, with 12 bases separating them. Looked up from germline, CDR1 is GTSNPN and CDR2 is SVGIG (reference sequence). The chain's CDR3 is CAWRGRGSGNTIYF. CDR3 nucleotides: TGTGCCTGGAGAGGGAGGGGAAGTGGAAACACCATATATTTT. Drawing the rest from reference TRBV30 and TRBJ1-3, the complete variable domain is SQTIHQWPATLVQPVGSPLSLECTVEGTSNPNLYWYRQAAGRGLQLLFYSVGIGQISSEVPQNLSASRPQDRQFILSSKKLLLSDSGFYLCAWRGRGSGNTIYFGEGSWLTVV.

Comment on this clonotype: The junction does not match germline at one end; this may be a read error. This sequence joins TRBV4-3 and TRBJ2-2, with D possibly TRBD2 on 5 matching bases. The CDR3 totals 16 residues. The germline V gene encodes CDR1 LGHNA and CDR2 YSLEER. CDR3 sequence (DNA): TGCGCCAGCAGCCAAGACGAGGGTTCCTACACCGGGGAGATGTTTTTT. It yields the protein CASSQDEGSYTGEMFF.

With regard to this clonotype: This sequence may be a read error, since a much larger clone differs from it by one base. CDR3: CASSFSQQRAFF. DNA for the CDR3: TGTGCCAGCAGTTTTTCCCAGCAGAGGGCTTTCTTT. V usage is TRBV12-3 or TRBV12-4 and J usage is TRBJ1-1, with D hard to call. The V end was cut by 3 bases, the J end by 11 bases, with 13 bases between. CDR3 length: 12 residues.

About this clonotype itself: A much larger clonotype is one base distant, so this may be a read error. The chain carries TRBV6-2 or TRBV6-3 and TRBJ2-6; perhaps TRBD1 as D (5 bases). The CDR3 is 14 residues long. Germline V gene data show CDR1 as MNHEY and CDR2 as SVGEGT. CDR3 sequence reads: CASRRPSGANILTF. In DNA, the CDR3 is TGTGCCAGCAGGCGGCCTTCTGGGGCCAACATCCTGACTTTC.

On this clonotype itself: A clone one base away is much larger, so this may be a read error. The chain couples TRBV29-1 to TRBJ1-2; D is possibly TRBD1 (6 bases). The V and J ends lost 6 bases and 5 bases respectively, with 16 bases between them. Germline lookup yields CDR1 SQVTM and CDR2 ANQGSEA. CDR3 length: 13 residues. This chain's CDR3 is CSVTGTWVYGYTF. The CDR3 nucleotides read TGCAGCGTGACCGGGACATGGGTTTATGGCTACACCTTC.

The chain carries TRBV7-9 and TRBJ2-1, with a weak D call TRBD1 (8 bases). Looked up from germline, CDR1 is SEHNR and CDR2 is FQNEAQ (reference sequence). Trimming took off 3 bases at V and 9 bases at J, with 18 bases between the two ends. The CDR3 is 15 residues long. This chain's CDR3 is CASSFARGRGGEQFF. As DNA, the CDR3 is TGTGCCAGCAGCTTCGCCAGGGGGCGCGGGGGTGAGCAGTTCTTC.

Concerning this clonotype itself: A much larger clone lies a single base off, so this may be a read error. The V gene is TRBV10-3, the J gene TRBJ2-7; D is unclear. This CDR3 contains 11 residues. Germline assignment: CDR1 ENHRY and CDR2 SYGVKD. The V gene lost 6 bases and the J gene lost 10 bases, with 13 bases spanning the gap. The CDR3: CAISRGGDQYF. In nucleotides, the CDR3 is TGTGCCATCAGCCGCGGTGGGGATCAGTACTTC.

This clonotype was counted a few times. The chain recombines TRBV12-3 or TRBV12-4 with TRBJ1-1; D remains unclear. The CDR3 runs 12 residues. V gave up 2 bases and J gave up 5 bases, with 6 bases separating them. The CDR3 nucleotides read TGTGCCAGCAGTTTACGGTCGACTGAAGCTTTCTTT. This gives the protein CASSLRSTEAFF.

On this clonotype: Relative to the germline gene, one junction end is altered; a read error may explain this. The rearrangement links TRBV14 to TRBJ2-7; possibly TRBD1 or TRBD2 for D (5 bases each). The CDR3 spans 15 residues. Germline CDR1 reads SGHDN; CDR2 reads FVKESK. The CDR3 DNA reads TGTGCCAGCGGCCAATTATTCGGGACCCCCTACGAGCAGTACTTC. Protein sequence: CASGQLFGTPYEQYF. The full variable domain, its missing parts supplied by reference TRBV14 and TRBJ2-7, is EAGVTQFPSHSVIEKGQTVTLRCDPISGHDNLYWYRRVMGKEIKFLLHFVKESKQDESGMPNNRFLAERTGGTYSTLKVQPAELEDSGVYFCASGQLFGTPYEQYFGPGTRLTVT.

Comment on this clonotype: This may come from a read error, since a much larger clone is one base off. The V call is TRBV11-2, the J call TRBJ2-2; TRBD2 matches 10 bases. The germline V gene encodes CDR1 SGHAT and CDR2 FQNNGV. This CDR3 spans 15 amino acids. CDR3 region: CASSLEGVGTSVVLF. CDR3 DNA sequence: TGTGCCAGCAGCTTAGAAGGTGTGGGGACTAGCGTGGTGCTTTTT.

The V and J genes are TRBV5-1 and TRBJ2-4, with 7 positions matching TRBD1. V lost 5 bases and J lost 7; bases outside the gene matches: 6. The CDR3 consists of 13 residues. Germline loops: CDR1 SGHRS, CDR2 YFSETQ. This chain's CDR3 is CASRKGAWNIQYF. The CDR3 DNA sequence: TGCGCCAGCAGAAAGGGGGCTTGGAACATTCAGTACTTC.

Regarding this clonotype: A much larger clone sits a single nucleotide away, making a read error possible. CDR3 loop: CASSYSGTDPLPYEHYF. For the CDR3, the DNA is TGTGCCAGCAGTTACTCGGGAACAGATCCCCTCCCCTACGAGCACTACTTC. The chain is built from TRBV6-2 or TRBV6-3 and TRBJ2-7, with D hard to call. Germline loops: CDR1 MNHEY, CDR2 SVGEGT. The CDR3 is 17 residues long.

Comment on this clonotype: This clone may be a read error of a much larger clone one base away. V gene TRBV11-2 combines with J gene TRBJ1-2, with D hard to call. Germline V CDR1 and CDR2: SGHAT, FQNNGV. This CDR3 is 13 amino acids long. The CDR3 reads CASSLEGNYDYTF. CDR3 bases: TGTGCCAGCAGCTTAGAGGGGAACTATGACTACACCTTC. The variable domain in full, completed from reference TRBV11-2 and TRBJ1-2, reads EAGVAQSPRYKIIEKRQSVAFWCNPISGHATLYWYQQILGQGPKLLIQFQNNGVVDDSQLPKDRFSAERLKGVDSTLKIQPAKLEDSAVYLCASSLEGNYDYTFGSGTRLTVV.

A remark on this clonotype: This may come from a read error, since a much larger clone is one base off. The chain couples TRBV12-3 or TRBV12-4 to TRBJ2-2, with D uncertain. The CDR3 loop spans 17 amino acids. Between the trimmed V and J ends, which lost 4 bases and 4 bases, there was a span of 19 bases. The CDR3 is CASSSSASSWRTGELFF. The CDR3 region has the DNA TGTGCCAGCAGTTCAAGTGCTAGTAGCTGGCGCACCGGGGAGCTGTTTTTT.